These T cell receptor beta chains were read from a single sample in a study of CD8 T cells in ankylosing spondylitis. TCRdb reprocessed the 5' RACE reads via MiXCR and lists one record per CDR3 protein. The sample consists of a few hundred thousand distinct CDR3 sequences, 7% to 8% of them appearing once. The sequenced sample was blood, either unsorted or a sorted T cell fraction (not recorded which). These receptors all come from a male donor with ankylosing spondylitis. Each CDR3 is given with its conserved first and last residue. The D gene is left open where the match is weak. Some rows have no size entry. The others give once, few or many, or a class for an expanded clone.

v_gene	abundance	j_gene	d_gene	CDR3nt	CDR3aa
TRBV5-1	many	TRBJ2-7	.	TGCGCCAGCAGCTTGGCTTGGGGTGGCCACTACGAGCAGTACTTC	CASSLAWGGHYEQYF
TRBV28	.	TRBJ2-7	.	TGTGCCAGCAGTTTTTTGCCGGGGGTTAACGGGCAGTACTTC	CASSFLPGVNGQYF
TRBV12-5	many	TRBJ1-2	TRBD1	TGTGCTAGTGGGGGACAGGGCCACCTCTATGGCTACACCTTC	CASGGQGHLYGYTF
TRBV6-5	many	TRBJ2-5	.	TGTGCCAGCAGTTACTCACAGGCCGTGGGGGGGACCCAGTACTTC	CASSYSQAVGGTQYF
TRBV4-3	many	TRBJ2-2	.	TGCGCCAGCAGCCAAGGGGTCGGGGCTAAGAAACTAACCGGGGAGCTGTTTTTT	CASSQGVGAKKLTGELFF
TRBV6-1	.	TRBJ2-7	TRBD2	TGTGCCAGCAGCCCCACCGGCCCTAGCGGGGGGTACGAGCAGTACTTC	CASSPTGPSGGYEQYF
TRBV10-3	many	TRBJ2-2	TRBD2	TGTGCCATCAGTGAGATTCCGAGGGACCAGTTGACTAGCGGGAGGGGAACCGGGGAGCTGTTTTTT	CAISEIPRDQLTSGRGTGELFF
TRBV4-2	many	TRBJ2-7	.	TGTGCCAGCAGCACTAGGCACGAGCAGTACTTC	CASSTRHEQYF
TRBV12-3/TRBV12-4	few	TRBJ2-1	.	TGTGCCAGCAGTTTATGGGGCCGAGGGGGGGAGAATGAGCAGTTCTTC	CASSLWGRGGENEQFF
TRBV4-3	many	TRBJ1-2	.	TGCGCCAGCAGTCAGGGGCGGTCGGGGAACTATGGCTACACCTTC	CASSQGRSGNYGYTF
TRBV12-3/TRBV12-4	.	TRBJ2-2	.	TGTGCCAGCAGTTTATTGATGTCTGGGCGGGGACCCGGGGAGCTGTTTTTT	CASSLLMSGRGPGELFF
TRBV29-1	.	TRBJ1-2	.	TGCAGCGTTGTGGTAGAGAACTATGGCTACACCTTC	CSVVVENYGYTF
TRBV6-1	.	TRBJ2-3	.	TGTGCCAGCACCCCCGCTAGCCCCACAGATACGCAGTATTTT	CASTPASPTDTQYF
TRBV28	many	TRBJ2-2	.	TGTGCCAGCAGTTTATCAAACACCGGGGAGCTGTTTTTT	CASSLSNTGELFF
TRBV29-1	many	TRBJ2-7	.	TGCAGCATTTGGACAGACGAGCAGTACTTC	CSIWTDEQYF
TRBV18	few	TRBJ2-1	.	TGTGCCAGCTCAGGGCTAGCTGTTATAAGCTCCTACAATGAGCAGTTCTTC	CASSGLAVISSYNEQFF
TRBV3-1	many	TRBJ2-1	.	TGTGCCAGCAGCCAAGAGGTTGCCTACAATGAGCAGTTCTTC	CASSQEVAYNEQFF
TRBV29-1	many	TRBJ2-1	.	TGCAGCGTAAAGGGTGGGGATGAGCAGTTCTTC	CSVKGGDEQFF
TRBV6-2/TRBV6-3	many	TRBJ1-1	TRBD1	TGTGCCAGCAGTAGTTACAGGGGAGCGGCTGAAGCTTTCTTT	CASSSYRGAAEAFF
TRBV12-3/TRBV12-4	many	TRBJ2-1	TRBD2	TGTGCCAGCAGTTTATTCTCGGGGGGGCCCCAGTTCTTC	CASSLFSGGPQFF
TRBV7-9	many	TRBJ2-3	TRBD1	TGTGCCAGCAGCTATATGGGACAGTCTCTCACAGATACGCAGTATTTT	CASSYMGQSLTDTQYF
TRBV4-3	.	TRBJ1-4	.	TGCGCCAGCAGCCGAGGTAGCGCAACTAATGAAAAACTGTTTTTT	CASSRGSATNEKLFF
TRBV4-2	many	TRBJ1-2	.	TGTGCCAGCAGCCAAGGCCTCGCTAAGGGCTACACCTTC	CASSQGLAKGYTF
TRBV6-4	once	TRBJ1-6	.	TGTGCCAGCAGTGACGGCTTTAATTCACCCCTCCACTTT	CASSDGFNSPLHF
TRBV9	many	TRBJ1-6	.	TGTGCCAGCAGCGTCACCCGGGCGGGTAATTCACCCCTCCACTTT	CASSVTRAGNSPLHF
TRBV7-6	.	TRBJ1-1	.	TGTGCCAGCAGCTTAAGTGGGGATGGGACTGAAGCTTTCTTT	CASSLSGDGTEAFF
TRBV20-1	few	TRBJ2-7	TRBD2	TGCAGTGCTAGAGAGCTAGCGGGTCCCTACGAGCAGTACTTC	CSARELAGPYEQYF
TRBV7-2	many	TRBJ2-7	TRBD2	TGTGCCAGCAGCTTACTTCTAGCGGGAGGGCCGTTCGACGAGCAGTACTTC	CASSLLLAGGPFDEQYF
TRBV7-2	.	TRBJ1-1	.	TGTGCCAGCAGCTTGGACATCCCGGGTGAGACTGAAGCTTTCTTT	CASSLDIPGETEAFF
TRBV7-9	.	TRBJ2-1	.	TGTGCCAGCAGCCCCGCTAGGAATGAGCAGTTCTTC	CASSPARNEQFF
TRBV7-3	many	TRBJ1-1	.	TGTGCCAGCAGCTTACTCGGAGGGAAGAACACTGAAGCTTTCTTT	CASSLLGGKNTEAFF
TRBV10-3	.	TRBJ2-7	TRBD2	TGTGCCATCCTGCCCGCGGGAGGGTCCTACGAGCAGTACTTC	CAILPAGGSYEQYF
TRBV7-9	many	TRBJ1-1	.	TGTGCCAGCAGCCGTACTATGACCGAAACTGAAGCTTTCTTT	CASSRTMTETEAFF
TRBV3-1	many	TRBJ1-4	.	TGTGCCAGCAGCCAAAAGCCGGGGCTTGGTAATGAAAAACTGTTTTTT	CASSQKPGLGNEKLFF
TRBV4-3	few	TRBJ2-5	TRBD1	TGCGCCAGCAGCCTCGGAAAGGGGTTACAGGGGTTAGAGACCCAGTACTTC	CASSLGKGLQGLETQYF
TRBV5-1	many	TRBJ2-1	TRBD2	TGCGCCAGCAGCTTCGCGGGAGGCTCCAATGAGCAGTTCTTC	CASSFAGGSNEQFF
TRBV11-2	many	TRBJ2-1	.	TGTGCCAGCAGCAACCTCGATGCCACCTACAATGAGCAGTTCTTC	CASSNLDATYNEQFF
TRBV7-2	many	TRBJ1-1	.	TGTGCCAGCAGCTTAGCTGTCGTGGGGACGCCGATGAACACTGAAGCTTTCTTT	CASSLAVVGTPMNTEAFF
TRBV5-1	.	TRBJ1-1	.	TGCGCCAGCAGCTTGAGTCCGAGTGGTGAAGCTTTCTTT	CASSLSPSGEAFF
TRBV7-9	many	TRBJ1-2	TRBD1	TGTGCCAGCAGCTTATCGACAGGGGGGATAGCTAACTATGGCTACACCTTC	CASSLSTGGIANYGYTF
TRBV12-3/TRBV12-4	many	TRBJ2-1	TRBD2	TGTGCCAGCAACCCTAGCGGGAGGGGTGATGAGCAGTTCTTC	CASNPSGRGDEQFF
TRBV6-1	.	TRBJ2-7	TRBD2	TGTGCCAGCAGCCCCGGGATTGGCGGGAGGGCCTTTTACGAGCAGTACTTC	CASSPGIGGRAFYEQYF
TRBV24-1	many	TRBJ1-2	.	TGTGCCACCAGTGACGGGGTCGGCGGCTACACCTTC	CATSDGVGGYTF
TRBV27	many	TRBJ2-7	.	TGTGCCAGCAGTTTATCGGCAGGCCCGTTAGTCCAGTACTTC	CASSLSAGPLVQYF
TRBV20-1	many	TRBJ2-4	.	TGCAGTGCCTCCGAAGGTGAAGCGGAATGGGGCATTCAGTACTTC	CSASEGEAEWGIQYF
TRBV12-3/TRBV12-4	.	TRBJ2-1	TRBD2	TGTGCCAGCAAGATCGGGACTAGCGGAACCTACAATGAGCAGTTCTTC	CASKIGTSGTYNEQFF
TRBV6-6	few	TRBJ1-2	.	TGTGCCAGTTGGGACATCGGTACCTATGGCTACACCTTC	CASWDIGTYGYTF
TRBV6-1	few	TRBJ1-1	.	TGTGCCAGCCACGGGATCGTAGGACCGTCGAACACTGAAGCTTTCTTT	CASHGIVGPSNTEAFF
TRBV7-8	.	TRBJ1-1	TRBD1	TGTGCCAGCAGCTTAGCGTCTAGACAGGGTCGCACTGAAGCTTTCTTT	CASSLASRQGRTEAFF
TRBV7-9	few	TRBJ1-2	.	TGTGCCAGCAGCCCCTTGTCTCCTGCTAACTATGGCTACACCTTC	CASSPLSPANYGYTF
TRBV7-9	many	TRBJ2-7	.	TGTGCCAGCAGCTCCGCCCAACAACCTGGGTACGAGCAGTACTTC	CASSSAQQPGYEQYF